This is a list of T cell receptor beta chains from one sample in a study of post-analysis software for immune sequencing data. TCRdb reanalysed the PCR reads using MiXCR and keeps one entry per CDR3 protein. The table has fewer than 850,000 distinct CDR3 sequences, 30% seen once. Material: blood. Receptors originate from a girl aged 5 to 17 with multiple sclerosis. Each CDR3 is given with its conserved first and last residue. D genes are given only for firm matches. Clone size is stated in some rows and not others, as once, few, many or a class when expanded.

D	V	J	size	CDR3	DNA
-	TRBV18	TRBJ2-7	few	CASSSQESYEQYF	TGTGCCAGCTCATCCCAGGAATCCTACGAGCAGTACTTC
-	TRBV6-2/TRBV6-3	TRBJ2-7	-	CASRPVDRGEQYF	TGTGCCAGCAGACCCGTCGACAGAGGCGAGCAGTACTTC
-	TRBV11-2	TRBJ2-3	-	CASSLDLVRGDTQYF	TGTGCCAGCAGCTTAGACCTGGTTCGGGGGGATACGCAGTATTTT
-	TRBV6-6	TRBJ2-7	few	CASSYGIEGRYEQYF	TGTGCCAGCAGTTACGGGATTGAGGGTAGATACGAGCAGTACTTC
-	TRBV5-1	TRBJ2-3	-	CASREPGPILYTDTQYF	TGCGCCAGCAGGGAACCGGGGCCTATTCTCTACACAGATACGCAGTATTTT
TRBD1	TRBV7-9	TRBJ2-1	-	CASSPRPHRGTYNEQFF	TGTGCCAGCAGCCCTCGCCCCCACAGGGGGACATACAATGAGCAGTTCTTC
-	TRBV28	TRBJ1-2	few	CASSRAGIYGYTF	TGTGCCAGCAGCAGGGCAGGGATCTATGGCTACACCTTC
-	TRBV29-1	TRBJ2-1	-	CSARRRGLYNEQFF	TGCAGCGCCCGAAGACGGGGACTCTACAATGAGCAGTTCTTC
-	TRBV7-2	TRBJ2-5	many	CASSFDSNQETQYF	TGTGCCAGCAGCTTCGACAGCAACCAAGAGACCCAGTACTTC
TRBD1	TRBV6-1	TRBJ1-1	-	CATQKGQMPARVTEAFF	TGTGCCACGCAAAAGGGACAGATGCCGGCGCGGGTCACTGAAGCTTTCTTT
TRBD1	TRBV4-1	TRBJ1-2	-	CASSQGIVGQGIYGYTF	TGCGCCAGCAGCCAGGGAATCGTGGGACAGGGGATCTATGGCTACACCTTC
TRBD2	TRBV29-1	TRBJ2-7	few	CSVSELAGLYEQYF	TGCAGCGTTTCTGAACTAGCGGGACTTTACGAGCAGTACTTC
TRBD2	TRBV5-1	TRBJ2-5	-	CASSAFGRVQAPLPPQQYF	TGCGCCAGCAGCGCCTTCGGGAGGGTGCAGGCGCCCCTTCCCCCCCAGCAGTACTTC
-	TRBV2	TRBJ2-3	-	CASNTIKDTQYF	TGTGCCAGCAATACGATCAAAGATACGCAGTATTTT
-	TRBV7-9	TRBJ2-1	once	CASSLDLGEINEQFF	TGTGCCAGCAGCTTAGATCTGGGGGAGATCAATGAGCAGTTCTTC
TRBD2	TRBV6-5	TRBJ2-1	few	CASSSAGDRDEQFF	TGTGCCAGCAGTTCGGCGGGAGATAGGGATGAGCAGTTCTTC
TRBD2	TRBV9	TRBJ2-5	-	CASSVRGERGDRLGTQYF	TGTGCCAGTTCGGTCCGGGGGGAGCGGGGGGACCGATTGGGGACCCAGTACTTC
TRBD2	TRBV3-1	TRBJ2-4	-	CASSPAGRAREQYF	TGTGCCAGCAGCCCCGCTGGTAGGGCGCGGGAGCAGTACTTC
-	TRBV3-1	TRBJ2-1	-	CASSQHPYNEQFF	TGTGCCAGCAGCCAACATCCCTACAATGAGCAGTTCTTC
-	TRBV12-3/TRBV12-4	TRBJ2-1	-	CASSLNANGEQFF	TGTGCCAGCAGTCTCAATGCCAACGGAGAGCAGTTCTTC
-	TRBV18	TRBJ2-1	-	CASSNGLGLGNEQFF	TGTGCCAGCTCAAACGGCTTAGGGTTGGGCAATGAGCAGTTCTTC
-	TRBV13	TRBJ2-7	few	CASSLQWGPYNEQYF	TGTGCCAGCAGCTTACAGTGGGGGCCTTACAATGAGCAGTACTTC
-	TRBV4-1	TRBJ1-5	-	CASSQEGGGVNQPQHF	TGCGCCAGCAGCCAAGAGGGCGGGGGGGTCAATCAGCCCCAGCATTTT
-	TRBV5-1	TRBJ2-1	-	CASSLEGRPTSISYNEQFF	TGCGCCAGCAGCTTGGAAGGGAGACCGACTAGTATATCCTACAATGAGCAGTTCTTC
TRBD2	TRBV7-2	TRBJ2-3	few	CASRGTGGQDTQYF	TGTGCCAGCAGAGGAACGGGGGGGCAAGATACGCAGTATTTT
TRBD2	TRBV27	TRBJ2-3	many	CASKPTSGGYTQYF	TGTGCCAGCAAACCCACTAGCGGGGGATATACGCAGTATTTT
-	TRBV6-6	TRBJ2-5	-	CASSSPDRAGETQYF	TGTGCCAGCAGTTCTCCCGATCGGGCAGGGGAGACCCAGTACTTC
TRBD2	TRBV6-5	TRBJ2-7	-	CASSYAPSGGYEQYF	TGTGCCAGCAGTTACGCTCCATCGGGGGGCTACGAGCAGTACTTC
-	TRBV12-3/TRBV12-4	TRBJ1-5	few	CASSRYWGVEDANQPQHF	TGTGCCAGCAGCCGATATTGGGGGGTAGAGGATGCCAATCAGCCCCAGCATTTT
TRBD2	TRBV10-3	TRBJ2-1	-	CAISVSGLAGVNEQFF	TGTGCCATCAGTGTGTCGGGGCTAGCGGGAGTCAATGAGCAGTTCTTC
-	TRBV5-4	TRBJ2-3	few	CASSRPRTDTQYF	TGTGCCAGCAGCAGACCGCGCACAGATACGCAGTATTTT
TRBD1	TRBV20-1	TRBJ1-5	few	CSAPRTGVNQPQHF	TGCAGTGCGCCACGGACAGGGGTAAATCAGCCCCAGCATTTT
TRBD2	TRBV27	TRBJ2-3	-	CASSLYGGSDTQYF	TGTGCCAGCAGTTTATACGGGGGGTCAGATACGCAGTATTTT
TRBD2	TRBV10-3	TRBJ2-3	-	CAITEGRDGTDTQYF	TGTGCCATCACCGAAGGGAGGGACGGCACAGATACGCAGTATTTT
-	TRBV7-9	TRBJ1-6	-	CASSLNLGSYNSPLHF	TGTGCCAGCAGCTTAAACTTAGGGAGCTATAATTCACCCCTCCACTTT
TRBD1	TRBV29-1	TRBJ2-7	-	CSVVDRGYEQYF	TGCAGCGTTGTAGACAGGGGCTACGAGCAGTACTTC
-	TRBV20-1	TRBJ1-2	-	CSAHTGTLVGYTF	TGCAGTGCTCACACCGGGACCCTGGTCGGCTACACCTTC
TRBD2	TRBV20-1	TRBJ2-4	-	CSARLAGETKNIQYF	TGCAGTGCTAGGTTGGCGGGAGAGACCAAAAACATTCAGTACTTC
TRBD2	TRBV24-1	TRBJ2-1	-	CATTAGVYNEQFF	TGTGCCACCACGGCGGGAGTCTACAATGAGCAGTTCTTC
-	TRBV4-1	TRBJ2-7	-	CASSQDQGTYEQYF	TGCGCCAGCAGCCAAGATCAGGGGACCTACGAGCAGTACTTC
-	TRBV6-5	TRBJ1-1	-	CASSYSNQGDTEAFF	TGTGCCAGCAGTTACTCGAACCAGGGAGACACTGAAGCTTTCTTT
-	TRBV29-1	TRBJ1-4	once	CSAQGGPNEKLFF	TGCAGCGCCCAGGGTGGCCCTAATGAAAAACTGTTTTTT
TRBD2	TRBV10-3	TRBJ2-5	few	CAISVAAGRGETQYF	TGTGCCATCAGTGTGGCAGCGGGGCGGGGGGAGACCCAGTACTTC
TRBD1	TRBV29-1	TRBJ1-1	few	CSEQGQTNTEAFF	TGCAGCGAGCAGGGACAGACAAACACTGAAGCTTTCTTT
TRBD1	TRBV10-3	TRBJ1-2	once	CVISRTGRAGYTF	TGTGTCATCAGCAGGACAGGGAGGGCTGGCTACACCTTC
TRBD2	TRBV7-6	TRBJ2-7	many	CASSLGREAYEQYF	TGTGCCAGCAGCCTAGGGCGGGAGGCCTACGAGCAGTACTTC
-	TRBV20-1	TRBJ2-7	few	CSGQGPSYEQYF	TGCAGTGGTCAGGGGCCTTCCTACGAGCAGTACTTC
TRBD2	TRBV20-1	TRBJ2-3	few	CSAPTSNTDTQYF	TGCAGTGCTCCGACTAGCAACACAGATACGCAGTATTTT
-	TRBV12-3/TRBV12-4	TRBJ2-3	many	CASSLRAREATQYF	TGTGCCAGCAGTCTACGGGCGAGGGAGGCTACGCAGTATTTT
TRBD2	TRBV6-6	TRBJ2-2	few	CASSPRGGQNTGELFF	TGTGCCAGCAGTCCCCGGGGGGGGCAGAACACCGGGGAGCTGTTTTTT
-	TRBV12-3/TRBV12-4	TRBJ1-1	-	CVSSLGGRKAFF	TGTGTCAGCAGTTTAGGCGGACGGAAAGCTTTCTTT